This section outlines one T cell receptor beta chain sequence together with its context. Its antigen is not identified. These data originate in a study of cytotoxic CD8 clonotypes in ibrutinib-treated CLL. Overall study: Responses comprised around 24 partial and 2 complete; at median around six years, about 15 remained remitted and around 12 progressed. Response sampling came at median 12 months of treatment, ranging roughly 6 to 40 months.

CDR3 length equals 17 residues. TCRdb keeps only in-frame clones here, not all; method: immunoSEQ multiplex PCR. The sample lists some 43,000 clones, 60% to 75% occurring once. Study conclusions and caveats: Baseline-level clonality went beyond age-matched healthy donors and moved in step with circulating CD8+ T-cell counts.

The sample was PBMCs, taken after 12 months of ibrutinib treatment. The genes are TRBV7-5 and TRBJ2-7; the DNA was not compared with TRBD2, the D call given in the table. TRBV7-5 is a recognized pseudogene. The clonotype was recovered from a human donor with chronic lymphocytic leukemia. The CDR3 DNA sequence: TGTGCCAGAAGGGAGGAGGGTGGAGCGGGGGGGCGGTACGAGCAGTACTTC. Translated, it gives CARREEGGAGGRYEQYF.